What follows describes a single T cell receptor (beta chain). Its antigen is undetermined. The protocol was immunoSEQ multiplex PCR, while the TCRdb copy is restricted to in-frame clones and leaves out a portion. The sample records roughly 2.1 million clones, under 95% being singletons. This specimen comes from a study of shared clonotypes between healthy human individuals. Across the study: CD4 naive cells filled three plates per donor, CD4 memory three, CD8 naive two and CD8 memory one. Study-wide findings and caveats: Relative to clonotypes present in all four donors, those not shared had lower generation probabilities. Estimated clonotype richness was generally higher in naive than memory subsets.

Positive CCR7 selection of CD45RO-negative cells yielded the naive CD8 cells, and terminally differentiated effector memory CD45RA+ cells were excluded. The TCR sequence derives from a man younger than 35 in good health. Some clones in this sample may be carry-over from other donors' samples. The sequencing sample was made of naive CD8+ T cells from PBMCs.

CDR3 residues: CASSIGTSGTYNEQFF. The CDR3 DNA follows: TGTGCCAGCAGCATAGGGACTAGCGGGACCTACAATGAGCAGTTCTTC. The V gene is TRBV16, the J gene TRBJ2-1; 13 nucleotides match TRBD2. The CDR3 consists of 16 residues. Germline V gene sequence: CDR1 KGHSY, CDR2 FQNENV. Unmatched junction bases numbered 3, after V lost 5 bases and J lost 2 bases.